Described below is a single T cell receptor (beta chain) sequence and its context. Its target is unknown. This sample was taken from a study of CD8 T cells in Susac syndrome. Findings of the study overall: No clonal expansion appeared among CD4+ T cells in Susac patients.

The CDR3 is 12 residues long. Germline values: CDR1 SNHLY, CDR2 FYNNEI. Trimming took 7 bases from V and 7 from J, leaving 10 bases between them. RNA totalling roughly 0.45 to 1 ug underwent reverse transcription with random hexamers. A multiplex approach, immunoSEQ multiplex PCR, amplified TCR beta CDR3 across 54 Vbeta and 13 Jbeta. From the immunoSEQ multiplex PCR reads, TCRdb called clonotypes with MiXCR, one entry per CDR3 protein. The table records about 140,000 distinct CDR3 sequences, around 95% of them present only once. The authors carried out high-throughput sequencing of TCR beta. They applied it to CD8+ and CD4+ T cells obtained from blood.

The chain employs TRBV2 and TRBJ2-2; D gene ambiguous. The specimen sequenced was CD4+ T cells from PBMCs. This TCR derives from a human donor with Susac syndrome. Written as DNA, the CDR3 is TGTGCCAGCACGGAGATTTACGGGGAGCTGTTTTTT. Translated, it gives CASTEIYGELFF.